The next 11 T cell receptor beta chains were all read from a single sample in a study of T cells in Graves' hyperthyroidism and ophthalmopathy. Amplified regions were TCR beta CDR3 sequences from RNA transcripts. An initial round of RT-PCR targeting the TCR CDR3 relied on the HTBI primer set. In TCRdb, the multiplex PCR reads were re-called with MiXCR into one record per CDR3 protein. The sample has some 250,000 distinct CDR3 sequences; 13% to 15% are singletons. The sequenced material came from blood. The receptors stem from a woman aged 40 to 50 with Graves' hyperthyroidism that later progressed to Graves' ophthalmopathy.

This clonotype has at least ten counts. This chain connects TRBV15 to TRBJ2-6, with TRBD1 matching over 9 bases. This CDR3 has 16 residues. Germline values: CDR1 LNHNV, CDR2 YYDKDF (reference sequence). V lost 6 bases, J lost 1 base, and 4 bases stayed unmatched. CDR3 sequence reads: CATRRDRESGANVLTF. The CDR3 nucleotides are TGTGCCACCAGGCGGGACAGGGAGTCTGGGGCCAACGTCCTGACTTTC.

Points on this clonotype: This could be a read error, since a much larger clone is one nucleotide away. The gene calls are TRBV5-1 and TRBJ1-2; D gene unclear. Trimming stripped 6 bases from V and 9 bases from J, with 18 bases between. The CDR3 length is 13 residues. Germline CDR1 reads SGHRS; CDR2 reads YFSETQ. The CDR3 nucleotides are TGCGCCAGCAACCCCAACACGGGTGATAGCTACACCTTC. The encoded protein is CASNPNTGDSYTF.

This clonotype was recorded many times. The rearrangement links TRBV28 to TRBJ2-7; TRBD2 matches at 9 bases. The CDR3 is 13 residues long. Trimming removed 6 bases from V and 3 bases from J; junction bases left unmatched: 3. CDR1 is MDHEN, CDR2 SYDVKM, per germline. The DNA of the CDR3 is TGTGCCAGCAGCCTTAGCGGGGGCTACGAGCAGTACTTC. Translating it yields CASSLSGGYEQYF.

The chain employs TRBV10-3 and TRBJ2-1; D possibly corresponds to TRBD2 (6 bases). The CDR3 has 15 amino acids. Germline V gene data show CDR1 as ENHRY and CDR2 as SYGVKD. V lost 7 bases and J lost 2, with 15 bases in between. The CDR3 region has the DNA TGTGCCATCAACGACTTCCGGGGGACCTACAATGAGCAGTTCTTC. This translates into CAINDFRGTYNEQFF.

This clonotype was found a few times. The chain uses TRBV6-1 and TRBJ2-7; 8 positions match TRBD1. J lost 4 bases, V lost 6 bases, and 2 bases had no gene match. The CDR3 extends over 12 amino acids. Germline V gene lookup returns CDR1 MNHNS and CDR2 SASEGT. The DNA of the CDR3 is TGTGCCAGCAGAAGGGACAGGTACGAGCAGTACTTC. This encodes CASRRDRYEQYF.

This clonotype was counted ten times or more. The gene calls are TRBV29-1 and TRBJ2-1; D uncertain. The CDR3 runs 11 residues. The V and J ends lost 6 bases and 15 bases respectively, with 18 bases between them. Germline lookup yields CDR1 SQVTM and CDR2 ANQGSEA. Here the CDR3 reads CSVPLPDWLFF. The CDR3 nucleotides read TGCAGCGTCCCCCTCCCCGACTGGCTGTTCTTC.

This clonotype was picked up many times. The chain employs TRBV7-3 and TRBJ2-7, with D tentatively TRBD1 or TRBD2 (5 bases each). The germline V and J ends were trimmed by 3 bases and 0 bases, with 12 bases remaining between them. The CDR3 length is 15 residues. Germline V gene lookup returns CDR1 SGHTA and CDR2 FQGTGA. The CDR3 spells CASSLSEGSSYEQYF. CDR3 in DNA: TGTGCCAGCAGCTTGAGCGAGGGGAGCTCCTACGAGCAGTACTTC.

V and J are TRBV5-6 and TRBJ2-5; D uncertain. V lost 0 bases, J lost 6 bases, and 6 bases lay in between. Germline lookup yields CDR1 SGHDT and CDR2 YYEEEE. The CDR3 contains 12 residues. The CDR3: CASSLGVKTQYF. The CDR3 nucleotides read TGTGCCAGCAGCTTGGGCGTAAAGACCCAGTACTTC.

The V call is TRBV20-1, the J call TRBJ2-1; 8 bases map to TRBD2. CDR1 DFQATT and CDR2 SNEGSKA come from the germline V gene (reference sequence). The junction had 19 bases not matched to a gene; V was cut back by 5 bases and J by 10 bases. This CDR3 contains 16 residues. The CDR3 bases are TGCAGTGCTCACCGGGACAACAAGAGCGGGAGAGGGGAGCAGTTCTTC. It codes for CSAHRDNKSGRGEQFF.

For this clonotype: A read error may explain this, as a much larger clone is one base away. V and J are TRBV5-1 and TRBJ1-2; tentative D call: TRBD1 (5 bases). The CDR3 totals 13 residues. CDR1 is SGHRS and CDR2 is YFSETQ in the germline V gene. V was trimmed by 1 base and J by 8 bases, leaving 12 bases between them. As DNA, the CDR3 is TGCGCCAGCAGCTTGAATTTGGGGCAAGGCTACACCTTC. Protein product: CASSLNLGQGYTF.

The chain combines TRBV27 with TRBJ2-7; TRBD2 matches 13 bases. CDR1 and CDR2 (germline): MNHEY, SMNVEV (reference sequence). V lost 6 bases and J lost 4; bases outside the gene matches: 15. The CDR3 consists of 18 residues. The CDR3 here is CASSLNNGLAGVGYEQYF. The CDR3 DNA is TGTGCCAGCAGCCTGAACAACGGACTAGCGGGAGTAGGTTACGAGCAGTACTTC.